This entry describes one T cell receptor beta chain. The antigen is unknown. The CDR3 runs 13 residues. Trimming shortened V by 1 base and J by 15 bases, and 16 bases separated the two germline ends. Germline CDR1 is MNHNS and CDR2 is SASEGT. The data are from a study of T cell responses to AZD1222 COVID-19 vaccine. Study as a whole: Analysis merged second doses at about 4 or about 12 weeks. Study-level results: Of spike-specific TCRs, nearly half reportedly target regions left unmutated in variants. Along spike, vaccine-associated CD4 TCRs were found throughout, with dominance at 160-218 and 743-854. Among AZD1222 vaccinees, only six or seven were seropositive at baseline.

Using immunoSEQ multiplex PCR, the repertoire was profiled, and TCRdb retains in-frame clones only, with some absent. Seen here are 110,000 to 150,000 clones, roughly 90% observed once, and the top ten hold approximately 4.5%. This chain joins TRBV6-1 and TRBJ2-4, with a tentative D call TRBD1 (6 bases). The receptor was derived from an adult in good health. Material: peripheral blood, obtained on day 0 of AZD1222 vaccination. The CDR3 here is CASSEVTGLGLYF. CDR3 nucleotides: TGTGCCAGCAGTGAAGTTACAGGGTTGGGTCTGTACTTC.